This T cell receptor (beta chain) was identified during a study of T cells after yellow fever vaccination. The study's findings and limits: Only a small proportion of the clonotypes turned up in both the CD4 and the CD8 compartments, likely arising from convergent recombination.

V lost 0 bases to trimming and J lost 3 bases, with 9 bases between them. Germline CDR1 and CDR2: SQVTM and ANQGSEA. The CDR3 is 13 amino acids. 5'RACE template switching produced TCR cDNA carrying a universal primer site and UMIs. MiXCR, run by TCRdb on the 5' RACE reads, gives a single entry per CDR3 protein. This table has under 700,000 distinct CDR3 sequences, about 17% appearing once. This clonotype showed up just a few times. Its specificity is not known. The rearrangement links TRBV29-1 to TRBJ2-7; possibly TRBD1 for D (6 bases). The sequencing used PBMCs, collected 5 days after the first yellow fever vaccination. The sequence came from a man aged 18 to 29 who received the YFV17D yellow fever vaccine. The CDR3 sequence is CSVEDIGGYEQYF. The CDR3 region has the DNA TGCAGCGTTGAAGATATAGGGGGCTACGAGCAGTACTTC.